This entry lists 13 T cell receptor beta chains sequenced from one sample in a study of human T cells and chemical hapten exposure. Regarding time point: patch test 3, about 24 weeks after DPC sensitization. Treatment indicated: therapeutic diphenylcyclopropenone sensitization with weekly scalp DPC. TCRdb called the RACE reads again in MiXCR, with one record for every CDR3 protein. The top ten clones hold around 2.3% of a sample with about 160,000 distinct CDR3 sequences, 25% to 30% of them seen once. Here the sequenced sample was whole blood, taken in connection with sensitization to the hapten diphenylcyclopropenone (DPC). These receptors came from a woman between 18 and 30 years old with alopecia areata. Some clones in this sample may be carry-over from other donors' samples.

This clonotype was recorded at least ten times. The chain combines TRBV20-1 with TRBJ2-7; D is possibly TRBD1 (6 bases). Trimming removed 6 bases from V and 6 bases from J, with 21 bases in between. Germline V lookup: CDR1 DFQATT, CDR2 SNEGSKA (reference sequence). This CDR3 has 14 amino acids. CDR3 protein: CSAPNQGRGGEQYF. CDR3 nucleotides: TGCAGTGCACCGAATCAGGGGCGAGGCGGCGAGCAGTACTTC.

This clonotype occurred a few times. The chain employs TRBV28 and TRBJ1-6; the D is unclear. The CDR3 totals 15 residues. Deletions cut 4 bases from V and 4 bases from J, with 11 bases between. Per the germline V gene, CDR1 is MDHEN and CDR2 is SYDVKM. The CDR3 is CASSWRNAYNSPLHF. The CDR3 DNA reads TGTGCCAGCAGTTGGAGAAACGCGTATAATTCACCCCTCCACTTT.

The J gene is TRBJ1-1, the V gene TRBV5-1; D is unclear. The CDR3 runs to 15 residues. The germline V gene has CDR1 SGHRS and CDR2 YFSETQ. Trimming removed 4 bases from V and 3 bases from J, with 16 bases in between. The CDR3 is CASSRITQEDTEAFF. As DNA, the CDR3 is TGCGCCAGCAGCCGAATCACCCAGGAGGACACTGAAGCTTTCTTT.

This clonotype was counted between two and nine times. This sequence joins TRBV11-2 and TRBJ2-7; D is undetermined. Germline V gives CDR1 SGHAT, CDR2 FQNNGV. Deletions cut 6 bases from V and 3 bases from J, with 9 bases between. There are 12 residues in the CDR3. The CDR3, as DNA: TGTGCCAGCAGGACGGCCGACTACGAGCAGTACTTC. This translates into CASRTADYEQYF.

The chain has TRBV5-1 and TRBJ2-2; possibly TRBD1 for D (5 bases). Germline assignment: CDR1 SGHRS and CDR2 YFSETQ. V lost 2 bases to trimming and J lost 0 bases, with 8 bases between them. There are 15 residues in the CDR3. In DNA, the CDR3 is TGCGCCAGCAGCTTCGAAGGGGCGAACACCGGGGAGCTGTTTTTT. Translation gives CASSFEGANTGELFF.

The CDR3 protein is CASSYWHYNEQFF. The CDR3 nucleotides are TGTGCCAGCAGTTATTGGCACTACAATGAGCAGTTCTTC. The chain has TRBV6-2 or TRBV6-3 and TRBJ2-1; the D is unclear. Germline loops: CDR1 MNHEY, CDR2 SVGEGT. CDR3 length: 13 amino acids. Trimming shortened V by 3 bases and J by 3 bases, and 6 bases separated the two germline ends.

This clonotype was counted between two and nine times. This chain uses TRBV7-8 with TRBJ2-3, with 11 positions matching TRBD1. The V and J ends lost 3 bases and 5 bases, in that order; junction bases with no gene match: 7. CDR1 and CDR2 (germline): SGHVS, FQNEAQ. The CDR3 is 16 amino acids. The chain's CDR3 is CASSFRDRGMIDTQYF. For the CDR3, the DNA is TGTGCCAGCAGCTTCCGGGACAGGGGGATGATAGATACGCAGTATTTT.

V is TRBV7-9 and J is TRBJ1-1; D remains unclear. This CDR3 is 14 amino acids long. The ends were cut back, 2 bases at V and 4 bases at J, with 11 bases in the middle. Germline CDR1 SEHNR, CDR2 FQNEAQ (reference sequence). The CDR3 protein is CASSLSGLLTEAFF. CDR3 DNA sequence: TGTGCCAGCAGCTTATCTGGATTGCTCACTGAAGCTTTCTTT.

The V gene is TRBV25-1, the J gene TRBJ2-5; perhaps TRBD1 as D (6 bases). CDR1 and CDR2 (germline): MGHDK, SYGVNS. The CDR3 runs to 15 residues. V lost 3 bases and J lost 4, with 15 bases in between. CDR3 sequence (DNA): TGTGCCAGCAGTGAGGGCCTGGGGGCAGGAGAGACCCAGTACTTC. Its translation is CASSEGLGAGETQYF.

The rearrangement uses TRBV4-2 and TRBJ2-1, with D possibly TRBD2 on 6 matching bases. Germline CDR1 LGHNA, CDR2 YNFKEQ. Trimming took off 6 bases at V and 9 bases at J, with 9 bases between the two ends. CDR3 length: 11 residues. The DNA of the CDR3 is TGTGCCAGCAGAACCGGGGGTGAGCAGTTCTTC. It translates to CASRTGGEQFF.

V and J are TRBV20-1 and TRBJ2-5; 9 bases map to TRBD2. This CDR3 is 15 amino acids long. Germline lookup yields CDR1 DFQATT and CDR2 SNEGSKA (reference sequence). Trimming took 5 bases from V and 5 from J; bases not matched to a gene: 12. CDR3 DNA sequence: TGCAGTGCTTTGGGTAGCGGGGGCCGGGGGGAGACCCAGTACTTC. Its translation is CSALGSGGRGETQYF.

At least ten counts were recorded for this clonotype. The V and J genes are TRBV29-1 and TRBJ1-4; D gene uncertain. Looked up from germline, CDR1 is SQVTM and CDR2 is ANQGSEA. V gave up 4 bases and J gave up 5 bases, with 11 bases separating them. The CDR3 extends over 13 amino acids. The CDR3 loop reads CSVGGISNEKLFF. The CDR3, as DNA: TGCAGCGTTGGGGGTATCTCGAATGAAAAACTGTTTTTT.

This clonotype was detected only a few times. The chain links TRBV4-1 to TRBJ2-5, with unresolved D. Germline CDR1 reads MGHRA; CDR2 reads YSYEKL. The CDR3 totals 14 residues. Trimming cost V 0 bases and J 5 bases, with 10 bases left between them. The CDR3 here is CASSQDKEAETQYF. The CDR3 region has the DNA TGCGCCAGCAGCCAAGATAAGGAAGCGGAGACCCAGTACTTC.